This entry lists 10 T cell receptor beta chains sequenced from one sample in a study of T cell responses to AZD1222 COVID-19 vaccine. TCRdb's table, derived via immunoSEQ multiplex PCR, lists solely in-frame clones and lacks some. The sample lists 120,000 or so clones, 86% seen once, with 15% to 20% in the top ten. This material consisted of peripheral blood, taken 28 days after the second AZD1222 dose. All receptors come from an adult who received the AZD1222 COVID-19 vaccine.

The V call is TRBV6-5, the J call TRBJ1-2; TRBD1 is a possible D gene (6 bases). The CDR3 spans 14 residues. The V gene lost 5 bases and the J gene lost 8 bases, with 18 bases spanning the gap. CDR1 and CDR2 (germline): MNHEY, SVGAGI. Here the CDR3 DNA reads TGTGCCAGCAGTCCGACACAGGGCCTTGGCGGCTACACCTTC. Its translation is CASSPTQGLGGYTF.

Points on this clone: Other DNA sequences from this sample encode an identical CDR3 as well. The chain joins TRBV24-1 to TRBJ2-5; D gene ambiguous. This CDR3 spans 11 amino acids. CDR1 and CDR2 from the germline V gene are KGHDR and SFDVKD. Trimming stripped 3 bases from V and 4 bases from J, with 2 bases between. CDR3 nucleotide sequence: TGTGCCACCAGTGATCGAGAGACCCAGTACTTC. Amino acids: CATSDRETQYF.

This clone was found a few times. The chain couples TRBV7-9 to TRBJ2-7, with TRBD2 matching 9 bases. The CDR3 runs 14 residues. V dropped 5 bases and J dropped 7; count of bases not matched to a gene: 9. Looked up from germline, CDR1 is SEHNR and CDR2 is FQNEAQ (reference sequence). The CDR3 spells CASSEPGLAREQYF. CDR3 nucleotides: TGTGCCAGCAGCGAACCGGGACTAGCTCGGGAGCAGTACTTC.

This chain joins TRBV21-1 and TRBJ2-2; the tabulated D call, TRBD1, remains unverified against the DNA. TRBV21-1 is noted as a pseudogene. The CDR3 runs 22 residues. The CDR3 reads CASSKVIIPLIAVTDKAGELFF. DNA for the CDR3: TGTGCCAGCAGCAAAGTTATTATTCCGTTGATCGCAGTGACAGACAAGGCCGGGGAGCTGTTTTTT.

V usage is TRBV6-5 and J usage is TRBJ1-1, with a possible D match to TRBD1 (6 bases). There are 12 residues in the CDR3. Germline V gene lookup returns CDR1 MNHEY and CDR2 SVGAGI. The V end was cut by 5 bases, the J end by 7 bases, with 11 bases between. The CDR3 spells CASSKLRGEAFF. CDR3 nucleotide sequence: TGTGCCAGCAGTAAGCTCAGGGGTGAAGCTTTCTTT.

J is TRBJ1-6 and V is TRBV2, with D possibly matching TRBD1 (6 bases). The CDR3 is made up of 15 amino acids. V gave up 4 bases and J gave up 8 bases, with 15 bases separating them. Germline V lookup: CDR1 SNHLY, CDR2 FYNNEI. The chain's CDR3 is CASSAKTGGDSPLHF. CDR3 sequence (DNA): TGTGCCAGCAGTGCAAAGACAGGAGGGGATTCACCCCTCCACTTT.

This chain links TRBV14 with TRBJ2-2; D may be TRBD1 or TRBD2 (5 bases each). V was shortened by 0 bases and J by 7 bases, with 18 bases between the two germline ends. The CDR3 length is 17 residues. Per germline, CDR1 SGHDN and CDR2 FVKESK. For the CDR3, the DNA is TGTGCCAGCAGCCAAGATCTGGGGACGGACCTGGTCGGGGAGCTGTTTTTT. Translation: CASSQDLGTDLVGELFF.

This sequence joins TRBV5-4 and TRBJ2-3; D is ambiguous. V lost 4 bases, J lost 0 bases, and 18 bases lay in between. Germline V gene sequence: CDR1 SGHNT, CDR2 YYREEE (reference sequence). The CDR3 length is 17 residues. This CDR3 reads CASSPARNSRSTDTQYF. DNA of the CDR3: TGTGCCAGCAGCCCCGCACGGAACTCGAGGAGCACAGATACGCAGTATTTT.

The chain carries TRBV15 and TRBJ2-2; D might be TRBD2 (5 bases). V dropped 1 base and J dropped 4 bases, with 10 bases sitting between them. Germline values: CDR1 LNHNV, CDR2 YYDKDF (reference sequence). This CDR3 contains 15 residues. The CDR3 DNA follows: TGTGCCACCAGCAGAGGAGGGCTCGGCACCGGGGAGCTGTTTTTT. Encoded protein: CATSRGGLGTGELFF.

V usage is TRBV7-2 and J usage is TRBJ1-6; maybe TRBD1 (5 bases). Germline V gives CDR1 SGHTA, CDR2 FQGNSA. The V end was cut by 0 bases, the J end by 9 bases, with 9 bases between. This CDR3 is 14 amino acids long. The CDR3 DNA is TGTGCCAGCAGCTTAGCGCAGGGTACTTCACCCCTCCACTTT. As protein: CASSLAQGTSPLHF.